Presented here are 3 T cell receptor beta chains from one specimen sequenced in a study of cytomegalovirus exposure and HLA in healthy donors. The PCR ran on 60 Vbeta and 13 Jbeta primers. The table came from immunoSEQ multiplex PCR; TCRdb's copy has only in-frame clones and leaves some out. The sample yields under 200,000 clones, roughly 74% seen once. The sequenced material came from PBMCs. The receptors were gathered from a woman younger than 45 in good health and CMV-seropositive.

The chain recombines TRBV19 with TRBJ2-1, with 7 bases fitting TRBD2. CDR3 length: 14 amino acids. Germline CDR1 LNHDA, CDR2 SQIVND (reference sequence). Unmatched junction bases numbered 11, after V lost 6 bases and J lost 9 bases. CDR3 amino acids: CASSGLVPGGEQFF. CDR3 sequence (DNA): TGTGCCAGTAGCGGACTAGTCCCAGGCGGTGAGCAGTTCTTC.

The chain has TRBV7-2 and TRBJ2-3; D ambiguous. V was trimmed by 2 bases and J by 1 base, leaving 7 bases between them. Germline values: CDR1 SGHTA, CDR2 FQGNSA. The CDR3 has 14 amino acids. This chain's CDR3 is CASSLRSGTDTQYF. The CDR3 DNA follows: TGTGCCAGCAGCTTACGGAGCGGCACAGATACGCAGTATTTT. The full variable domain, in which reference TRBV7-2 and TRBJ2-3 provide the parts outside the CDR3, is GAGVSQSPSNKVTEKGKDVELRCDPISGHTALYWYRQSLGQGLEFLIYFQGNSAPDKSGLPSDRFSAERTGGSVSTLTIQRTQQEDSAVYLCASSLRSGTDTQYFGPGTRLTVL.

This CDR3 is CAVQGRPDTQYF. The CDR3 nucleotides read TGCGCTGTCCAGGGTAGGCCAGATACGCAGTATTTT. The chain recombines TRBV29-1 with TRBJ2-3; D might be TRBD1 (5 bases). The CDR3 extends over 12 amino acids. Germline CDR1 SQVTM, CDR2 ANQGSEA.